The TCR beta chain under discussion was sequenced for a study of CD4 T cells in relation to SARS-CoV-2 and coronaviruses. Study-wide points: Memory recall responses, not primary responses primed in culture, are what the assay detects.

CD4+ T cells from unexposed donors were obtained before the COVID-19 pandemic (2011-2018). Per germline, CDR1 SGHNT and CDR2 YYREEE (reference sequence). The CDR3 totals 14 residues. With 0 bases removed from V and 6 bases from J, the gap between germline ends came to 13 bases. Uncultured naive and memory CD4+ T cells supplied DNA for deep TCR-beta sequencing. The table came from immunoSEQ multiplex PCR; TCRdb's copy has only in-frame clones and leaves some out. The sample records 65,000 or so clones, more than 75% being singletons. In the case of this clone: Its matching antigen is unknown.

The sample consisted of memory CD4+ T cells from PBMCs. The chain links TRBV5-4 to TRBJ2-7, with D perhaps matching TRBD1 (6 bases). This TCR was sampled from a human donor in good health. Here the CDR3 reads CASSLASGGVEQYF. The CDR3, as DNA: TGTGCCAGCAGCTTGGCGTCTGGGGGCGTCGAGCAGTACTTC.